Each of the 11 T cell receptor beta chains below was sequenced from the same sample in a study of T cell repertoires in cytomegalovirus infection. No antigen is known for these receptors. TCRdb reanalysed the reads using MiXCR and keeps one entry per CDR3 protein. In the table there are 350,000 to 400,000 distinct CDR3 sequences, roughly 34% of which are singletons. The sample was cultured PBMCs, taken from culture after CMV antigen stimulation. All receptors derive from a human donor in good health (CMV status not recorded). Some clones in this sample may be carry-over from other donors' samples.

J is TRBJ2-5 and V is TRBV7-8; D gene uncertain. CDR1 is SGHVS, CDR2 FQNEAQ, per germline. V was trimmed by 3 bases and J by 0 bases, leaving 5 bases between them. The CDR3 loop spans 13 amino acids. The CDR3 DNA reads TGTGCCAGCAGCTTGTCCGACCAAGAGACCCAGTACTTC. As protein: CASSLSDQETQYF.

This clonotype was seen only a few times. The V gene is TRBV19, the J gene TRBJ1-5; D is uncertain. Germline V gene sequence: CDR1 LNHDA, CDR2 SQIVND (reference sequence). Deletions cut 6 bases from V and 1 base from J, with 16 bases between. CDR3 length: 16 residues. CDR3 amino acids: CASSLSGGVSNQPQHF. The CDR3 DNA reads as TGTGCCAGTAGCCTATCGGGTGGGGTGAGCAATCAGCCCCAGCATTTT.

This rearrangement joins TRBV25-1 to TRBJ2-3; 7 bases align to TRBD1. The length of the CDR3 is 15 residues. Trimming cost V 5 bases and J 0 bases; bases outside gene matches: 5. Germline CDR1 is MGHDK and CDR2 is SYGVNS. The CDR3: CASSRQGQSTDTQYF. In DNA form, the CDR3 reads TGTGCCAGCAGTAGGCAGGGACAGAGCACAGATACGCAGTATTTT.

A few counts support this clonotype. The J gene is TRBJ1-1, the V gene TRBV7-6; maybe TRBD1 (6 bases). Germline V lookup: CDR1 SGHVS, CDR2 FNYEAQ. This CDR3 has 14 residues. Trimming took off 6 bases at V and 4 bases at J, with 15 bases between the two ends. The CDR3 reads CASSKDRPGTEAFF. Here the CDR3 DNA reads TGTGCCAGCAGTAAGGACAGACCTGGCACTGAAGCTTTCTTT.

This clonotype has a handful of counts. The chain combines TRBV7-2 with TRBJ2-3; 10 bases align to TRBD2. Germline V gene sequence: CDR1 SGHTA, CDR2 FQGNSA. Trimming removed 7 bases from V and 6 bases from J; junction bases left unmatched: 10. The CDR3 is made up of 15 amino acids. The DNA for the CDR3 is TGTGCCAGCACCATACTAGCGGGGCCCTATGATACGCAGTATTTT. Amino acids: CASTILAGPYDTQYF.

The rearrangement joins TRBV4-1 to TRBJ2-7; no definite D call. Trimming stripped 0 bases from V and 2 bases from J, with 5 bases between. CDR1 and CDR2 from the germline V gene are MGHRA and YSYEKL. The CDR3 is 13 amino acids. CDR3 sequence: CASSQDMAYEQYF. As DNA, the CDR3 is TGCGCCAGCAGCCAAGATATGGCCTACGAGCAGTACTTC.

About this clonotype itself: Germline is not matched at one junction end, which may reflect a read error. The CDR3 is CASSPHDMNTEALF. For the CDR3, the DNA is TGTGCCAGCAGCCCCCACGACATGAACACTGAAGCTTTGTTT. J is TRBJ1-1 and V is TRBV7-2; D is unresolved. This CDR3 has 14 amino acids. Germline loops: CDR1 SGHTA, CDR2 FQGNSA.

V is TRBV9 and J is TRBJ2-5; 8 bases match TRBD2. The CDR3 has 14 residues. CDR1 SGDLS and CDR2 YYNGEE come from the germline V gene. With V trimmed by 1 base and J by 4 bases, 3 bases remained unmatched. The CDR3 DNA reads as TGTGCCAGCAGCGTAAAGCGGGAGAGAGAGACCCAGTACTTC. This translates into CASSVKRERETQYF.

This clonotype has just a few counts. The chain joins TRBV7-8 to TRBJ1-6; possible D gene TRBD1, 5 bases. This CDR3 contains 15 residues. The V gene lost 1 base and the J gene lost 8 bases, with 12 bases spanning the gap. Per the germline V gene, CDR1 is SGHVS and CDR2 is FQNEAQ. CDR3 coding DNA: TGTGCCAGCAGCTTAGGTTGGCAGGGACATTCACCCCTCCACTTT. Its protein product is CASSLGWQGHSPLHF.

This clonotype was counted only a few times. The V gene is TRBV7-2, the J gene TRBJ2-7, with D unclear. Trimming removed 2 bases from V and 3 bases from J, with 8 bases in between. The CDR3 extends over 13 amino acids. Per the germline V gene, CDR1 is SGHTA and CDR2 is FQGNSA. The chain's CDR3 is CASSLRQIYEQYF. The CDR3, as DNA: TGTGCCAGCAGCTTAAGGCAGATCTACGAGCAGTACTTC.

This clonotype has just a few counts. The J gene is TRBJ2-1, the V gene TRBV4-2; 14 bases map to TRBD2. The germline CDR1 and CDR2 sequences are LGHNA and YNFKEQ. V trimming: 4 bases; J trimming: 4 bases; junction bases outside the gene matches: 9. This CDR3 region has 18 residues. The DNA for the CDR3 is TGTGCCAGCAGCCCTTCCCTGACTAGCGGGAGGGCTTACAATGAGCAGTTCTTC. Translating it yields CASSPSLTSGRAYNEQFF.